These 6 T cell receptor beta chains came from one sample sequenced in a study of blood T cell repertoires in COVID-19. Generated by immunoSEQ multiplex PCR, the TCRdb table keeps only in-frame clones and is missing some. This table holds over 100,000 clones, roughly four fifths found once. The sequencing sample was made of peripheral blood. Receptor source: a woman aged 60-75 years with acute or convalescent COVID-19.

The chain uses TRBV18 and TRBJ2-5, with 7 bases aligning to TRBD1. J gave up 4 bases and V 4 bases, and 9 bases lay outside the gene matches. The CDR3 sequence is 15 residues long. Germline V lookup: CDR1 KGHSH, CDR2 LQKENI. The CDR3 sequence: CASSLYRGDGETQYF. CDR3 DNA sequence: TGTGCCAGCTCACTCTACAGGGGCGATGGAGAGACCCAGTACTTC.

The rearrangement uses TRBV30 and TRBJ2-1, with TRBD1 as a possible D gene (5 bases). This CDR3 contains 11 residues. V lost 7 bases, J lost 9 bases, and 13 bases lay in between. The germline CDR1 and CDR2 sequences are GTSNPN and SVGIG (reference sequence). The CDR3 is CASSPRGEQFF. CDR3 nucleotide sequence: TGTGCCTCCTCCCCAAGGGGTGAGCAGTTCTTC.

Here the CDR3 reads CASSGGNIQYF. CDR3 DNA sequence: TGCGCCAGCAGTGGAGGTAACATTCAGTACTTC. This sequence joins TRBV5-1 and TRBJ2-4; D may be TRBD2 (5 bases). CDR3 size: 11 residues. Trimming shortened V by 5 bases and J by 7 bases, and 7 bases separated the two germline ends. Germline CDR1 and CDR2: SGHRS and YFSETQ.

The genes are TRBV19 and TRBJ1-1, with 9 bases lining up with TRBD1. Germline V gene data show CDR1 as LNHDA and CDR2 as SQIVND (reference sequence). J gave up 0 bases and V 5 bases, and 4 bases lay outside the gene matches. The CDR3 runs 15 residues. CDR3 region: CASSEGQGMNTEAFF. The CDR3 DNA is TGTGCCAGTAGTGAAGGACAGGGGATGAACACTGAAGCTTTCTTT.

The rearrangement joins TRBV28 to TRBJ2-1; TRBD2 aligns across 8 bases. The trim removed 5 bases at V and 1 base at J, leaving 19 bases unmatched. The length of the CDR3 is 20 residues. Germline assignment: CDR1 MDHEN and CDR2 SYDVKM. CDR3 residues: CASSLISSGGWGRSYNEQFF. CDR3 coding DNA: TGTGCCAGCAGTCTCATCAGCAGCGGGGGTTGGGGTAGGTCCTACAATGAGCAGTTCTTC.

A remark on this clone: The sample contains more than one DNA sequence encoding this CDR3. The chain links TRBV19 to TRBJ1-4; 7 bases are a match to TRBD1. The V segment lost 9 bases and the J segment 4 bases; nucleotides outside the gene matches: 11. Per germline, CDR1 LNHDA and CDR2 SQIVND (reference sequence). The CDR3 loop spans 15 amino acids. DNA of the CDR3: TGTGCCAGCAGCCCAAGGGGGCGGATTAATGAAAAACTGTTTTTT. As protein: CASSPRGRINEKLFF.